This T cell receptor beta chain is drawn from a study of TIL therapy for anti-PD-1-resistant metastatic lung cancer (dated by TCRdb to the early 2020s). Notes on the research overall: Before any PD-1/PD-L1 blockade was given, tumors were harvested, nivolumab was then administered, and patients who progressed went on to receive lymphodepletion, an infusion of expanded TIL, and IL-2. Enrolled patients had a median age of 54 years (range about 38-85) and a median tumor PD-L1 proportion score of approximately 6.2%. T cell receptor beta sequencing of tumor and peripheral blood served to follow clonotypes across the tumor, the expanded TIL product, and serial blood samples. Most of the cohort had lung adenocarcinoma, including a handful of EGFR-mutant tumors and two ALK-rearranged tumors, and half of the patients were either current or former smokers. A median non-synonymous tumor mutation burden of approximately 1.5 mutations per megabase was determined across the cohort by whole-exome sequencing.

There are a few counts of this clone. The clone's antigen remains unknown. No much larger clone is present one base from it, and per-base qualities are unavailable. The CDR3 goes from the cysteine to the phenylalanine over 15 residues. CDR3 DNA only is kept here, 45 bases in frame from base 1. The germline V gene encodes CDR1 LGHNA and CDR2 YNFKEQ. Trimmed from V: 1 base; trimmed from J: 5 bases; junction bases lacking a gene match: 3. The label giving this sample's time point can be read as: pre-treatment sample, taken before nivolumab and TIL therapy. Between October 2017 and early 2020, a dual-center phase I trial enrolled adults who had stage 4 NSCLC. Samples came from a single-arm, open-label phase I trial of tumor-infiltrating lymphocyte therapy with nivolumab in advanced non-small cell lung cancer. Blood mononuclear cells from EDTA tubes were separated on a Ficoll gradient and snap-frozen as pellets, and DNA was extracted from the cells using a Qiagen mini-prep kit.

Summary of the overall study and its limitations: The cohort was highly selected, including more treatment-naive, never-smoker and oncogene-addicted patients than is typical, which limits generalizability. The baseline peripheral repertoire was partially replaced by infused TIL clonotypes, which then decayed over months, and persistence showed no apparent association with response. The study protocol defined all tumor marker inferences as exploratory.

TCR beta CDR3 regions were amplified from genomic DNA with the immunoSEQ v3 hsTCRB kit using bias-controlled multiplex PCR. TCR libraries were sequenced on an Illumina NextSeq 500 to approximately 2 million read pairs for survey level or 5-6 million for deep level. For the original study's pipeline: The immunoSEQ Analyzer software assigned V, D and J genes, filtered out non-productive sequences, and reported clonality. Repertoires were compared by productive Simpson clonality and by the Morisita overlap index of productive TRB rearrangements between infused TIL and blood. Absolute clonotype counts in blood were estimated by multiplying the lymphocyte count by the CD3+ fraction and by the productive frequency of the clone. TCRdb holds this immuneACCESS table with in-frame rearrangements only. Some clones are missing; in checked studies, unresolved V genes explain under half, and the rest has no known cause. V, J and clone size reflect that table, while D and trimming were determined from the DNA. The sample contains roughly 20,000 clones, over 75% of them found a single time. 7% to 8% of the sample is in the top ten clones.

The clonotype comes from a person aged 25-79 years with non-small cell lung cancer. The sequences come from blood, collected at baseline. In this chain, TRBV4-2 is recombined with TRBJ1-2, and 11 junctional nucleotides match TRBD1. The encoded CDR3 is CASSQVGQGGYGYTF. The DNA sequence follows: TGTGCCAGCAGCCAAGTGGGACAGGGGGGTTATGGCTACACCTTC.